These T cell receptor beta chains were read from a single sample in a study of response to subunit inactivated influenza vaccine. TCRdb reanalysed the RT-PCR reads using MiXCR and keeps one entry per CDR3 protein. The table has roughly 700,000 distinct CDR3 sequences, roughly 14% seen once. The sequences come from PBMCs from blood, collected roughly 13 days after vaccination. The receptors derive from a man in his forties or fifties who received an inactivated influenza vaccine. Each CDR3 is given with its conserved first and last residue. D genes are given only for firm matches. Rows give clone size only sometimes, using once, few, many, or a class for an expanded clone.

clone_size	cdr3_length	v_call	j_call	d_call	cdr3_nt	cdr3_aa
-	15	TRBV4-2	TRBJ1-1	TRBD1	TGTGCCAGCAGCCAACCGACAGGGTATCACACTGAAGCTTTCTTT	CASSQPTGYHTEAFF
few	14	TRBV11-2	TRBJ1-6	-	TGTGCCAGCAGCCGGCAACAGGTTAATTCACCCCTCCACTTT	CASSRQQVNSPLHF
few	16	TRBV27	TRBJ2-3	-	TGTGCCAGCAGTTTACTTGGGGGAGTCTTCACAGATACGCAGTATTTT	CASSLLGGVFTDTQYF
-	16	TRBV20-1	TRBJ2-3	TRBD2	TGCAGTGCTAGAGTGGTGAGGGAGGGCCGGGGAGATACGCAGTATTTT	CSARVVREGRGDTQYF
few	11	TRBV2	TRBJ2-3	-	TGTGCCAGCGTCCGCACAGATACGCAGTATTTT	CASVRTDTQYF
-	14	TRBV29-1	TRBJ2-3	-	TGCAGCGTACGGATCCTGACTAGCACAGATACGCAGTATTTT	CSVRILTSTDTQYF
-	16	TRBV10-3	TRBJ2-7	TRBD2	TGTGCCATCAGTGAGTCGCTAGCGGGAGGGAATTACGAGCAGTACTTC	CAISESLAGGNYEQYF
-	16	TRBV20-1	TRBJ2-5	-	TGCAGTGCTAGAGATGGATCCGGGGTCAGGCAAGAGACCCAGTACTTC	CSARDGSGVRQETQYF
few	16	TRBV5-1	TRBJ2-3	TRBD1	TGCGCCAGCAGCCAACACCGGGACAGGCCCACAGATACGCAGTATTTT	CASSQHRDRPTDTQYF
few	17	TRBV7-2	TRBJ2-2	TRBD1	TGTGCCAGCAGGGACAATTCGGGACAGGGAGGCACCGGGGAGCTGTTTTTT	CASRDNSGQGGTGELFF
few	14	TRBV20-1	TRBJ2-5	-	TGCAGTGCTAGAACGGAGGGTCTAGGAGAGACCCAGTACTTC	CSARTEGLGETQYF
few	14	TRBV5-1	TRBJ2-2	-	TGCGCCAGCAGCCCTAGCGCTCCGGACGGGGAGCTGTTTTTT	CASSPSAPDGELFF
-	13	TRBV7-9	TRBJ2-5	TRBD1	TGTGCCAGCAGCCGAACCGACAGGGATAGGCAGTACTTC	CASSRTDRDRQYF
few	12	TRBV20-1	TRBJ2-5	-	TGCAGTGTTGAGGGCACCTCGGAGACCCAGTACTTC	CSVEGTSETQYF
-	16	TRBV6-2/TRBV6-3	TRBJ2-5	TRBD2	TGTGCCAGCAGTATTGGGGTCGTAGCGGGGGTAGAGACCCAGTACTTC	CASSIGVVAGVETQYF
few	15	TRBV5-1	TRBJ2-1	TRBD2	TGCGCCAGCAGCTTTAGCGGGGGGGCCAACGGTGAGCAGTTCTTC	CASSFSGGANGEQFF
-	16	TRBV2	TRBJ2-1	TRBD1	TGTGCCAGCAGTGGGGGCCGGGACAGGGTTTACAATGAGCAGTTCTTC	CASSGGRDRVYNEQFF
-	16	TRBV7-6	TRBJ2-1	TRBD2	TGTGCCAGCAGCGCGGGACTAGCGGGGGCCAACAATGAGCAGTTCTTC	CASSAGLAGANNEQFF
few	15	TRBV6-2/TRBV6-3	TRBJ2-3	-	TGTGCCAGCAGTTCCTCACGGGACTCCACAGATACGCAGTATTTT	CASSSSRDSTDTQYF
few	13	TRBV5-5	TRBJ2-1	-	TGTGCCAGCAGCTTGGTAGGGGGGGATGAGCAGTTCTTC	CASSLVGGDEQFF
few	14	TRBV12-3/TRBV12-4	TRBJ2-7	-	TGTGCCAGCAGTTTTGGGACACCAACCTACGAGCAGTACTTC	CASSFGTPTYEQYF
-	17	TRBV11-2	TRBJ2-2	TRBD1	TGTGCCAGCAGCCGCGAATTCAGGGGGATTGACACCGGGGAGCTGTTTTTT	CASSREFRGIDTGELFF
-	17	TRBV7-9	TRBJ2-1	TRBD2	TGTGCCAGCAGCTCCAGGGGGCTAGCGGGGGCCTACAATGAGCAGTTCTTC	CASSSRGLAGAYNEQFF
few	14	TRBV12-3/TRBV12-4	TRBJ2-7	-	TGTGCCAGCAGTACCCGACAGGCCTCCTACGAGCAGTACTTC	CASSTRQASYEQYF
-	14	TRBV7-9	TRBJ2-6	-	TGTGCCAGCAGCTTAGCTCTGGGGGCCAACGTCCTGACTTTC	CASSLALGANVLTF
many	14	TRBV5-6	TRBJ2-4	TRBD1	TGTGCCAGCAGCGCGGACAGGGGGCGGGACATTCAGTACTTC	CASSADRGRDIQYF
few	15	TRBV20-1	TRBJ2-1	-	TGCAGTGCTAGAGATCCGGCGTTAGGATTCTATGAGCAGTTCTTC	CSARDPALGFYEQFF
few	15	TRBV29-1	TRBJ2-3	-	TGCAGCACCGATCTGGACCACCCGGTGACAGATACGCAGTATTTT	CSTDLDHPVTDTQYF
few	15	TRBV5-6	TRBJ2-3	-	TGTGCCAGCAGCTTGGCGCAACTACGCACAGATACGCAGTATTTT	CASSLAQLRTDTQYF
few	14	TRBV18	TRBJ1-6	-	TGTGCCAGCTCTCCGGACCGCTATAATTCACCCCTCCACTTT	CASSPDRYNSPLHF
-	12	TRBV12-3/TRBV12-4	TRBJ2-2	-	TGTGCCAGCAGTGAAACACGGATAGAGCTGTTTTTT	CASSETRIELFF
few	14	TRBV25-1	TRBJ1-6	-	TGTGCCAGCAGCGAACCGGACAGAAATTCACCCCTCCACTTT	CASSEPDRNSPLHF
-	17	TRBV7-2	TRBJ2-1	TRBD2	TGTGCCAGCAGCATAGTTAAACTAGCGGGGGGTTACAATGAGCAGTTCTTC	CASSIVKLAGGYNEQFF
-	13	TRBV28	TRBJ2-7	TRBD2	TGTGGAACAGGGACTAGCGGGGGATACGAGCAGTACTTC	CGTGTSGGYEQYF
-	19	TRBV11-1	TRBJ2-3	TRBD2	TGTGCCAGCAGCCCGGCGGGTGCGGGGGGGGTTTCCTTCACAGATACGCAGTATTTT	CASSPAGAGGVSFTDTQYF
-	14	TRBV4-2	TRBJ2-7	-	TGTGCCAGCAGCCAGGTCGACAGGACCGGAGAGCAGTACTTC	CASSQVDRTGEQYF
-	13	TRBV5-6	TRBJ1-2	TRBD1	TGTGCCAGCAGCTTTTGGGACAGCTATGGCTACACCTTC	CASSFWDSYGYTF
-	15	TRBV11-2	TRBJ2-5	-	TGTGCCAGCAGCCAGCGGGACAGAGCTCAAGAGACCCAGTACTTC	CASSQRDRAQETQYF
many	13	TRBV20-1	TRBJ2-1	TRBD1	TGCAGTGCTACTCGGGACAGGGTTAATGAGCAGTTCTTC	CSATRDRVNEQFF
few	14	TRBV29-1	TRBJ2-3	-	TGCAGCGTTGAAGAGGTCAGGAGCACAGATACGCAGTATTTT	CSVEEVRSTDTQYF
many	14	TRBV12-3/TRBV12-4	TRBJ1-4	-	TGTGCCAGCAGTTCGGGGGCAACTAATGAAAAACTGTTTTTT	CASSSGATNEKLFF
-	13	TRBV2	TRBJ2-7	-	TGTGCCAGCAGTGAATGGCGGGGTTGGGAGCAGTACTTC	CASSEWRGWEQYF
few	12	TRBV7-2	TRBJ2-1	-	TGTGCCAGCAGCTTATACGTTAATGAGCAGTTCTTC	CASSLYVNEQFF
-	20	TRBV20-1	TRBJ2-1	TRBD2	TGCAGTGCTAGAGACTTTACAGGACTAGCGGGAGGGAGCTCCTACAATGAGCAGTTCTTC	CSARDFTGLAGGSSYNEQFF
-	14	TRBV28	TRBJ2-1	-	TGTGCCAGCAGTTTACTTTTCTTGGCCAATGAGCAGTTCTTC	CASSLLFLANEQFF
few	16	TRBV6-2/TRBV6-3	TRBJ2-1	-	TGTGCCAGCAGTCAAAAGACCGTTCCTTCCTACAATGAGCAGTTCTTC	CASSQKTVPSYNEQFF
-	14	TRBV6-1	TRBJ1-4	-	TGTGCCAGCAGGCGGACCTCAACTAATGAAAAACTGTTTTTT	CASRRTSTNEKLFF
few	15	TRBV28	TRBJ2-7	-	TGTGCCAGCACCGACAGTGACAGAGGGAACTACGAGCAGTACTTC	CASTDSDRGNYEQYF
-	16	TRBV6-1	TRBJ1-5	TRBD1	TGTGCCAGCAGCCATTTAACAGGGGCGTGGATTCAGCCCCAGCATTTT	CASSHLTGAWIQPQHF
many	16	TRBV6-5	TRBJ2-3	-	TGTGCCAGCAGTTACTCGAGAAGGGGGAGCACAGATACGCAGTATTTT	CASSYSRRGSTDTQYF
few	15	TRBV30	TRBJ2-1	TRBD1	TGTGCCTGGAGTGTCGGAACAGGGGGCTTGAATGAGCAGTTCTTC	CAWSVGTGGLNEQFF